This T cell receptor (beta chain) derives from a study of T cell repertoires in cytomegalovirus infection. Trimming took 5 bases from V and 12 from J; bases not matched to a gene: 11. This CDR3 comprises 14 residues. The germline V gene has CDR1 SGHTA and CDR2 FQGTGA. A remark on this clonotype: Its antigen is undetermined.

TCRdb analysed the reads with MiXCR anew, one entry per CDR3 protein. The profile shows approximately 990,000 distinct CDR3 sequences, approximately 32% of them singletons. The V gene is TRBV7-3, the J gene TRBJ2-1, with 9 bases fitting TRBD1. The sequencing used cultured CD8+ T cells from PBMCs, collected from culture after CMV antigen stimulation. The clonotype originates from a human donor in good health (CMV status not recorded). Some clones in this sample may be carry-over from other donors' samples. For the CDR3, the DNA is TGTGCCAGCAGCCCCACAGGGGGCGAAGTGTGGCAGTTCTTC. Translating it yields CASSPTGGEVWQFF.